This entry describes one T cell receptor (beta chain). The data are from a study of blood T cell repertoires in COVID-19. In the study overall: There were acute and convalescent COVID-19 samples, and they came from the United States, Italy and Spain. T cells, B-cell-depleted T cells, or PBMCs provided the cDNA or gDNA that served as material.

CDR1 is MDHEN, CDR2 SYDVKM, per germline. The CDR3 loop spans 17 amino acids. The ends lost 4 bases at V and 0 bases at J; junction bases unmatched: 6. Everyone who took part was about 18 to 89 years old, and they came from about two dozen US areas. Symptom resolution, clearance, or two negative PCRs marked donors in Cohort 3 as recovered. Generated by immunoSEQ multiplex PCR, the TCRdb table keeps only in-frame clones and is missing some. The table has 300,000 to 350,000 clones, approximately 85% seen once. Sequencing was performed on PBMCs or T cells enriched from blood (not recorded which). This TCR came from a man under 40 who had recovered from COVID-19. The chain uses TRBV28 and TRBJ2-6, with TRBD2 matching over 7 bases. CDR3 sequence reads: CASSSIRGDSGANVLTF. CDR3 nucleotides: TGTGCCAGCAGTTCGATTCGGGGGGACTCTGGGGCCAACGTCCTGACTTTC.